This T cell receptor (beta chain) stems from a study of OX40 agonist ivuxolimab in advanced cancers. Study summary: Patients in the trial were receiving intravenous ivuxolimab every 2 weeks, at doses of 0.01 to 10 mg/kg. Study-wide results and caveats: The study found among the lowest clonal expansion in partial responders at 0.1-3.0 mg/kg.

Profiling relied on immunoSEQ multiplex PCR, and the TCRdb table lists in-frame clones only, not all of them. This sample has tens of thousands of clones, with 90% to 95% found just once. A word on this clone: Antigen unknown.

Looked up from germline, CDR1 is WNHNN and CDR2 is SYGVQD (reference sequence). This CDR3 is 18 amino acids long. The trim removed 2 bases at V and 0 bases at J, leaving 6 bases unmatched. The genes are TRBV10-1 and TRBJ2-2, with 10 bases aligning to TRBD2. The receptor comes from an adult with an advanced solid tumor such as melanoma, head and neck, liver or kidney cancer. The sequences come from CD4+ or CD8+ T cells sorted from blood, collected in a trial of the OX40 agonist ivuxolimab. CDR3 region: CASSEVASGGANTGELFF. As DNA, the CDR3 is TGCGCCAGCAGTGAGGTCGCTAGCGGGGGCGCGAACACCGGGGAGCTGTTTTTT.